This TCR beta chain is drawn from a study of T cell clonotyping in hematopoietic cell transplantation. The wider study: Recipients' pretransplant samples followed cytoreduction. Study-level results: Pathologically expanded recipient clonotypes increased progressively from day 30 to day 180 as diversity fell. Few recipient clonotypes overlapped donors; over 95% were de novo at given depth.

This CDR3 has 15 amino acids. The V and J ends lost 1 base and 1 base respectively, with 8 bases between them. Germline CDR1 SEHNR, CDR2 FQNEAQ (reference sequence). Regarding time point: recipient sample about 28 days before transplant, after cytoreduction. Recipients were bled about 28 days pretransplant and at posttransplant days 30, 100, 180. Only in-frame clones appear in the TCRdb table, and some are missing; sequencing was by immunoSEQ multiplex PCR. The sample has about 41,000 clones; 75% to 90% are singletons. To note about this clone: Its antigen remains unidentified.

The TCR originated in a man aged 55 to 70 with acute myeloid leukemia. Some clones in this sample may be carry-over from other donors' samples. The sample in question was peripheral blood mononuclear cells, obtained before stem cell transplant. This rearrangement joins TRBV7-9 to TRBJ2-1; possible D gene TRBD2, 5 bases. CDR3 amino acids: CASSLDRGSYNEQFF. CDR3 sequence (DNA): TGTGCCAGCAGCTTAGACAGAGGGTCCTACAATGAGCAGTTCTTC.